This TCR beta chain derives from a study of response to subunit inactivated influenza vaccine. Study outcomes and limitations: New T cells are recruited in small numbers by each seasonal influenza vaccination, according to the authors' suggestion.

TCRdb ran MiXCR on the RT-PCR reads and lists one entry per CDR3 protein. There are about 240,000 distinct CDR3 sequences in the sample; 12% occur only once, and approximately 8.3% lies in the top ten. The germline gives CDR1 MNHEY, CDR2 SVGAGI. This CDR3 region has 15 residues. V was shortened by 0 bases and J by 1 base, with 6 bases between the two germline ends. About this clonotype: What it binds is unknown.

This TCR derives from a man in his fifties or sixties who received an inactivated influenza vaccine. Source: non-naive T cells sorted from PBMCs, taken roughly 15 days before vaccination. The rearrangement joins TRBV6-5 to TRBJ2-2; no clear D gene. As DNA, the CDR3 is TGTGCCAGCAGTTACTCGGGGATGAACACCGGGGAGCTGTTTTTT. The encoded protein is CASSYSGMNTGELFF.